These T cell receptor beta chains were read from a single sample in a study of radiation and T cells in renal cell carcinoma. The protocol was immunoSEQ multiplex PCR, while the TCRdb copy is restricted to in-frame clones and leaves out a portion. This repertoire shows approximately 83,000 clones, 70% to 90% found once; its top ten account for 9.4%. The material was blood, obtained from a patient whose treatment included radiotherapy and nephrectomy. Receptors originate from a man between 45 and 60 years old with renal cell carcinoma. Each CDR3 is given with its conserved first and last residue. Each record gives: clone size, D gene, V gene, J gene, CDR3 DNA, CDR3 protein. D genes are given only for firm matches. Part of the rows lack a size; the others show once, few, many or a class for expanded clones.

size: NA
D: NA
V: TRBV6-1
J: TRBJ2-2
DNA: TGTGCCAGCAGTGATGGGGGGAACACCGGGGAGCTGTTTTTT
CDR3: CASSDGGNTGELFF

size: NA
D: TRBD2
V: TRBV27
J: TRBJ2-3
DNA: TGTGCCAGCAGTTCCCCCGGCTTTGATTTGCGGGAGAGAGATACGCAGTATTTT
CDR3: CASSSPGFDLRERDTQYF

size: NA
D: NA
V: TRBV6-6
J: TRBJ2-7
DNA: TGTGCCAGCAGTTACTCGAGAGGGGGGCTAGAGCAGTACTTC
CDR3: CASSYSRGGLEQYF

size: once
D: NA
V: TRBV7-2
J: TRBJ1-2
DNA: TGTGCCAGCAGCTTAATCCCCGGGGAATACTACACCTTC
CDR3: CASSLIPGEYYTF

size: NA
D: NA
V: TRBV6-4
J: TRBJ2-3
DNA: TGTGCCAGCAGCCAAGAAAGCACAGATACGCAGTATTTT
CDR3: CASSQESTDTQYF

size: NA
D: TRBD2
V: TRBV6-5
J: TRBJ2-3
DNA: TGTGCCAGTTCTAGCGGGGGATTAGATACGCAGTATTTT
CDR3: CASSSGGLDTQYF

size: NA
D: TRBD2
V: TRBV30
J: TRBJ2-3
DNA: TGTGCCTGGAGTTTTAGCGGGGGGTATACAGATACGCAGTATTTT
CDR3: CAWSFSGGYTDTQYF

size: NA
D: NA
V: TRBV7-7
J: TRBJ2-3
DNA: TGTGCTAGCAGCGCCCGAGGATTCGGGATGGATACGCAGTATTTT
CDR3: CASSARGFGMDTQYF

size: once
D: TRBD1
V: TRBV5-4
J: TRBJ1-4
DNA: TGTGCCAGCAGCTTCCTCACCGGGACAGGCAAAGAAAAACTGTTTTTT
CDR3: CASSFLTGTGKEKLFF

size: few
D: NA
V: TRBV6-1
J: TRBJ2-2
DNA: TGTGCCAGCAGGACGACAGGAAACACCGGGGAGCTGTTTTTT
CDR3: CASRTTGNTGELFF

size: NA
D: TRBD2
V: TRBV11-2
J: TRBJ2-2
DNA: TGTGCCAGCAGCTTAGTCGGGAGGGCGAACACCGGGGAGCTGTTTTTT
CDR3: CASSLVGRANTGELFF

size: NA
D: TRBD2
V: TRBV5-1
J: TRBJ2-1
DNA: TGCGCCAGCGGGGGGACTAGTTCCTACAATGAGCAGTTCTTC
CDR3: CASGGTSSYNEQFF

size: few
D: NA
V: TRBV14
J: TRBJ1-1
DNA: TGTGCCAGCAGCCAAGAATTGAGGAACACTGAAGCTTTCTTT
CDR3: CASSQELRNTEAFF

size: NA
D: NA
V: TRBV18
J: TRBJ1-4
DNA: TGTGCCAGCTCACCCCTCGGGACCCCCATGACTAATGAAAAACTGTTTTTT
CDR3: CASSPLGTPMTNEKLFF

size: NA
D: NA
V: TRBV5-6
J: TRBJ1-4
DNA: TGTGCCAGCAGCCCGGGCCCAACTAATGAAAAACTGTTTTTT
CDR3: CASSPGPTNEKLFF

size: NA
D: TRBD2
V: TRBV10-3
J: TRBJ2-1
DNA: TGTGCCATCAGTGAGTCTGGACTAGGAGGTTATGAGCAGTTCTTC
CDR3: CAISESGLGGYEQFF

size: once
D: NA
V: TRBV9
J: TRBJ2-5
DNA: TGTGCCAGCAGCGCCCAACCCGAGGAAGGGACCCAGTACTTC
CDR3: CASSAQPEEGTQYF

size: NA
D: NA
V: TRBV9
J: TRBJ2-3
DNA: TGTGCCAGCAGCGTACTAGTAACTCCAGATACGCAGTATTTT
CDR3: CASSVLVTPDTQYF

size: NA
D: NA
V: TRBV7-9
J: TRBJ2-2
DNA: TGTGCCAGCAGCTCCTGGACAGAGAACACCGGGGAGCTGTTTTTT
CDR3: CASSSWTENTGELFF

size: NA
D: NA
V: TRBV5-1
J: TRBJ2-5
DNA: TGCGCCAGTAAAATGCATGGGGGACAAGAGACCCAGTACTTC
CDR3: CASKMHGGQETQYF

size: NA
D: NA
V: TRBV19
J: TRBJ1-2
DNA: TGTGCCAGCCGACCGGGACAAGACTATGGCTACACCTTC
CDR3: CASRPGQDYGYTF

size: NA
D: TRBD1
V: TRBV7-2
J: TRBJ2-3
DNA: TGTGCCAGCAGCTTAGTGGGACAGTCCTCAGATACGCAGTATTTT
CDR3: CASSLVGQSSDTQYF

size: few
D: NA
V: TRBV7-8
J: TRBJ2-2
DNA: TGTGCCAGCAGCCGGGGACGACAGGAGAACACCGGGGAGCTGTTTTTT
CDR3: CASSRGRQENTGELFF

size: few
D: TRBD1
V: TRBV5-1
J: TRBJ1-6
DNA: TGCGCCAGCAGCGCGGGACAGGGGTCTATATCACCCCTCCACTTT
CDR3: CASSAGQGSISPLHF

size: few
D: NA
V: TRBV4-1
J: TRBJ2-3
DNA: TGCGCCAGCAGCCGGCTCCGGGACGCTAGCACAGATACGCAGTATTTT
CDR3: CASSRLRDASTDTQYF